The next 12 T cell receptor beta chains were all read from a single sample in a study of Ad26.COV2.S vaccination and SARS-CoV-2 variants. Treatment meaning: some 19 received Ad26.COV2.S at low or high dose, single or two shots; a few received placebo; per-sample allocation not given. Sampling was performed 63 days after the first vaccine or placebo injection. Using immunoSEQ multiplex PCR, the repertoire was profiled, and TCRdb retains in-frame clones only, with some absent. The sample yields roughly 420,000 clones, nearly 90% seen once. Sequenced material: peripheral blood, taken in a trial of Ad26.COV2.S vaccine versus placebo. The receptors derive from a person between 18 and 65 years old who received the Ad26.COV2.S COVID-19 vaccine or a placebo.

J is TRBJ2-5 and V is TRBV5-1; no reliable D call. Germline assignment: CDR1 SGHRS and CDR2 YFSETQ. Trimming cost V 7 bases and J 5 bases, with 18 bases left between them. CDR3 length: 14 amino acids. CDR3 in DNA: TGCGCCAGCGCCCATGAAGGGTTTGAGGAGACCCAGTACTTC. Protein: CASAHEGFEETQYF.

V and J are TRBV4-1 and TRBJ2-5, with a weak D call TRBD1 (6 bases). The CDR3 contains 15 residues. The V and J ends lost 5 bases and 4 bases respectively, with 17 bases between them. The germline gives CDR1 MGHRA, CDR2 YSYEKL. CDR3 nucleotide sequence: TGCGCCAGCAGCTCCCTTGGCTCAGGGGTAGAGACCCAGTACTTC. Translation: CASSSLGSGVETQYF.

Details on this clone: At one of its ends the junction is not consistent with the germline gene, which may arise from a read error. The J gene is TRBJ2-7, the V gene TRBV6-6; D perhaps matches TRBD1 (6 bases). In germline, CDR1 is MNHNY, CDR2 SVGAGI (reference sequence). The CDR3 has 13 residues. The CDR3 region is CASRYLQGHEQYF. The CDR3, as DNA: TGTGCCAGCAGGTACTTACAGGGTCACGAGCAGTACTTC.

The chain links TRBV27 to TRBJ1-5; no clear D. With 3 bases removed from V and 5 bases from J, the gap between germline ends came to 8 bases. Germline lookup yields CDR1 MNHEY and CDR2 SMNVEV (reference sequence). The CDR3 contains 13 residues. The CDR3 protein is CASSLVRDQPQHF. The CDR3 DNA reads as TGTGCCAGCAGTTTGGTGAGAGATCAGCCCCAGCATTTT.

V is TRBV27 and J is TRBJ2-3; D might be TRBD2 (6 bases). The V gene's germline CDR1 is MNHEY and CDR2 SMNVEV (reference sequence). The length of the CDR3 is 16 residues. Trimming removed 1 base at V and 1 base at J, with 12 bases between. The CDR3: CASSLYVTRGTDTQYF. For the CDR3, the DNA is TGTGCCAGCAGTTTATACGTGACTAGAGGCACAGATACGCAGTATTTT.

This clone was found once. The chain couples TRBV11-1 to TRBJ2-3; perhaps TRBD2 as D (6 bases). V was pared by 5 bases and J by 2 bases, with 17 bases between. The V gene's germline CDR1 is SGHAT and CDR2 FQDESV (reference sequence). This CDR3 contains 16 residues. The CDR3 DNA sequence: TGTGCCAGCAGCGACCGCGGGACGGACTACACAGATACGCAGTATTTT. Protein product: CASSDRGTDYTDTQYF.

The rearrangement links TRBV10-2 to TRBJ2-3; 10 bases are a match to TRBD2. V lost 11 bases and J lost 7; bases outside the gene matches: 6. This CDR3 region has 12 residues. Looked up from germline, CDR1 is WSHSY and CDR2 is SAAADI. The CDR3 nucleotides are TGCGCCGCTCGGACTAGCGGATATACGCAGTATTTT. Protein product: CAARTSGYTQYF.

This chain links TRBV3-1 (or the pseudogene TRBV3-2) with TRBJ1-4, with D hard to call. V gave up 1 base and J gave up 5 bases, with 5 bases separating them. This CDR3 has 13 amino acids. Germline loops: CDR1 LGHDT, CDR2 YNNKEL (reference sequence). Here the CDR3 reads CASSQGWNEKLFF. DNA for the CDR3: TGTGCCAGCAGCCAAGGTTGGAATGAAAAACTGTTTTTT.

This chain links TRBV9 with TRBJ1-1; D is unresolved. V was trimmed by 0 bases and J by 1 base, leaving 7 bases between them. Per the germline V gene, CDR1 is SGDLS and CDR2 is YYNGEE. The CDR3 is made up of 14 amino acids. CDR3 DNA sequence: TGTGCCAGCAGCGTAGGGAGGTGGAACACTGAAGCTTTCTTT. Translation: CASSVGRWNTEAFF. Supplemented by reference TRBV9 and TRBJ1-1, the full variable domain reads DSGVTQTPKHLITATGQRVTLRCSPRSGDLSVYWYQQSLDQGLQFLIQYYNGEERAKGNILERFSAQQFPDLHSELNLSSLELGDSALYFCASSVGRWNTEAFFGQGTRLTVV.

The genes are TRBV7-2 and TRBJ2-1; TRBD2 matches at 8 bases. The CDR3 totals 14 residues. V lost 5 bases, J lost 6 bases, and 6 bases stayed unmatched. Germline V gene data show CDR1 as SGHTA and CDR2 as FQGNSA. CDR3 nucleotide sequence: TGTGCCAGCAGCCCCCGGGGGGGCCGCAATGAGCAGTTCTTC. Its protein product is CASSPRGGRNEQFF.

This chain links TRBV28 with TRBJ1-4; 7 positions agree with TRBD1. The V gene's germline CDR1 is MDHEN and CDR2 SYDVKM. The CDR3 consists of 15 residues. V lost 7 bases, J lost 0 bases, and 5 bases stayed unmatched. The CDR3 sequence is CASIGQAATNEKLFF. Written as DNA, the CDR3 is TGTGCCAGCATCGGACAGGCGGCAACTAATGAAAAACTGTTTTTT.

In nucleotides, the CDR3 is TGTGCCAGCAGCGCCCGGACAGGGGGGAACAATGAGCAGTTCTTC. Translated, it gives CASSARTGGNNEQFF. This chain connects TRBV5-8 to TRBJ2-1; TRBD1 matches at 10 bases. Germline values: CDR1 SGHTS, CDR2 YDEGEE. The junction had 6 bases not matched to a gene; V was cut back by 4 bases and J by 5 bases. The CDR3 is made up of 15 amino acids.